These T cell receptor beta chains were read from a single sample in a study of cytomegalovirus exposure and HLA in healthy donors. Produced via immunoSEQ multiplex PCR; TCRdb's table is partial and in-frame only. The listing records under 200,000 clones. The sample comprised PBMCs. The receptors shown here come from a man younger than 45 in good health and CMV-seronegative. CDR3s include the opening cysteine and the closing phenylalanine or tryptophan. The D gene is left open where the match is weak.

D	V	J	DNA	CDR3
NA	TRBV9	TRBJ1-1	TGTGCCAGCAGCTCCCAGACAGCGAACACTGAAGCTTTCTTT	CASSSQTANTEAFF
TRBD2	TRBV9	TRBJ2-1	TGTGCCAGCAGCACACCTAGCGGGAGTTCCTACAATGAGCAGTTCTTC	CASSTPSGSSYNEQFF
NA	TRBV19	TRBJ2-4	TGTGCCAGTAGTATACTAGTAAGGGGGTCCCTCTACTTC	CASSILVRGSLYF
TRBD2	TRBV2	TRBJ2-1	TGTGCCAGCAGTGAGACTAGCGACTCCTACAATGAGCAGTTCTTC	CASSETSDSYNEQFF
TRBD2	TRBV18	TRBJ2-5	TGTGCCAGCTCACCACCCGGACTAGCGGGAGGGGAGACCCAGTACTTC	CASSPPGLAGGETQYF
TRBD2	TRBV10-3	TRBJ2-2	TGTGCCATCACCGCGCTTGGGACTAGCGGGCCCATGGACACCGGGGAGCTGTTTTTT	CAITALGTSGPMDTGELFF
TRBD2	TRBV27	TRBJ2-7	TGTGCCAGCAGGCCCGGGACTAGCGGGAGGGCCTACGAGCAGTACTTC	CASRPGTSGRAYEQYF
NA	TRBV2	TRBJ1-2	TGTGCCAGCATCCTGACCCCGGGACAACTTTACTATGGCTACACCTTC	CASILTPGQLYYGYTF
NA	TRBV11-2	TRBJ1-2	TGTGCCAGCAGCTTACAAACATTTGCTGGCTACACCTTC	CASSLQTFAGYTF
NA	TRBV5-1	TRBJ2-7	TGCGCCAGCAGCATAGGACTACTGACTACCTACGAGCAGTACTTC	CASSIGLLTTYEQYF
TRBD2	TRBV7-2	TRBJ2-1	TGTGCCAGCAGGGGCGGGAGAATTGGTGAGCAGTTCTTC	CASRGGRIGEQFF
TRBD1	TRBV10-1	TRBJ1-1	TGCGCCAGCAGGGGACAGTTGAACACTGAAGCTTTCTTT	CASRGQLNTEAFF
NA	TRBV7-6	TRBJ2-7	TGTGCCAGCAGCTTAGGGTCTGGCGGGGGCATCTACGAGCAGTACTTC	CASSLGSGGGIYEQYF
TRBD1	TRBV5-4	TRBJ1-4	TGTGCCAGCAGCTGGGACAGAACTAATGAAAAACTGTTTTTT	CASSWDRTNEKLFF
TRBD1	TRBV5-1	TRBJ2-6	TGCGCCAGCAGCTTGGGACAGGGTAACTCTGGGGCCAACGTCCTGACTTTC	CASSLGQGNSGANVLTF
TRBD2	TRBV19	TRBJ2-1	TGTGCCAGTAGTATAAATAGCGGGAGTGATGAGCAGTTCTTC	CASSINSGSDEQFF
TRBD2	TRBV7-8	TRBJ2-7	TGTGCCAGCAGCTTTACGCTAGCGGGGGGCTACGAGCAGTACTTC	CASSFTLAGGYEQYF
NA	TRBV11-3	TRBJ1-3	TGTGCCAGCAGCCCCCTTCTCGGTGATGGAAACACCATATATTTT	CASSPLLGDGNTIYF
TRBD1	TRBV5-1	TRBJ1-2	TGCGCCAGCAGCGGCAGTCCCGGGACAGGGCTACCTAACTATGGCTACACCTTC	CASSGSPGTGLPNYGYTF
NA	TRBV7-8	TRBJ1-1	TGTGCCAGCAGCTCCACGACAGGGAACACTGAAGCTTTCTTT	CASSSTTGNTEAFF
TRBD2	TRBV28	TRBJ2-3	TGTGCCAGCAAGCAGGGAGGGAACACAGATACGCAGTATTTT	CASKQGGNTDTQYF
TRBD2	TRBV7-2	TRBJ2-7	TGTGCCAGCAGCTCCAAGCTAGCGGGGCTTACCTACGAGCAGTACTTC	CASSSKLAGLTYEQYF
TRBD2	TRBV7-2	TRBJ2-5	TGTGCCAGCAGCTTAGCCCGACTAGCCCCAGAGACCCAGTACTTC	CASSLARLAPETQYF
TRBD2	TRBV19	TRBJ2-2	TGTGCCAGTAGTTCCCGGACTAGCGGGAGGGCGACCGGGGAGCTGTTTTTT	CASSSRTSGRATGELFF
TRBD2	TRBV30	TRBJ2-3	TGTGCCTGGGGACTAGCAGATACGCAGTATTTT	CAWGLADTQYF
TRBD1	TRBV6-4	TRBJ2-3	TGTGCCAGCAGCGGACAGGGTGGCACAGATACGCAGTATTTT	CASSGQGGTDTQYF
NA	TRBV27	TRBJ1-5	TGTGCCAGCAGTTTAAATCCGTATAGCAATCAGCCCCAGCATTTT	CASSLNPYSNQPQHF
NA	TRBV6-1	TRBJ2-7	TGTGCCAGCAGTGTTCCACCAGCGGCCGTGGGGAGACAGTACTTC	CASSVPPAAVGRQYF
TRBD2	TRBV2	TRBJ2-1	TGTGCCAGCAGTGAGTTAGCGGGAGGGTCAGACAATGAGCAGTTCTTC	CASSELAGGSDNEQFF
NA	TRBV30	TRBJ2-7	TGTGCCTGGTCCCCGTCGGACGAGCAGTACTTC	CAWSPSDEQYF
TRBD1	TRBV5-4	TRBJ2-7	TGTGCCAGCAGCTTGGACGCCCAGGGGGCGCAGTACTTC	CASSLDAQGAQYF
NA	TRBV12-5	TRBJ2-7	TGTGCTAGTGGTTTGGTGGGCTTCTCCTACGAGCAGTACTTC	CASGLVGFSYEQYF
NA	TRBV7-3	TRBJ2-3	TGTGCCAGCAGCTTAAAGCTCCGAGGCACAGATACGCAGTATTTT	CASSLKLRGTDTQYF
TRBD2	TRBV5-1	TRBJ2-3	TGCGCCAGCAGCCCAGGGACTAGCGGGAGCACAGATACGCAGTATTTT	CASSPGTSGSTDTQYF
NA	TRBV30	TRBJ1-5	TGTGCCCATGGAGGGGGCAATCAGCCCCAGCATTTT	CAHGGGNQPQHF
NA	TRBV9	TRBJ2-6	TGTGCCAGCAGCGCGCTCTTAGCGGTTGGCTCTGGGGCCAACGTCCTGACTTTC	CASSALLAVGSGANVLTF
NA	TRBV6-6	TRBJ1-5	TGTGCCAGCAGGGAGGAGTTCAGCAATCAGCCCCAGCATTTT	CASREEFSNQPQHF
NA	TRBV6-5	TRBJ2-7	TGTGCCAGCAGTTACTCCGGTCGGAGCTCCTACGAGCAGTACTTC	CASSYSGRSSYEQYF
NA	TRBV19	TRBJ2-7	TGTGCCAGTAGCCCCTTAAACAGGGATCCCCGCTACGAGCAGTACTTC	CASSPLNRDPRYEQYF
TRBD2	TRBV11-3	TRBJ2-2	TGTGCCAGCAGCTCCCCGTCCGGGACTAGCGGGAGGGCCTACGGGGAGCTGTTTTTT	CASSSPSGTSGRAYGELFF
NA	TRBV21-1	TRBJ1-5	TGTGCCAGCAGCAAGGGTTCCAGGGGACAAGGGCAGCCCCAGCATTTT	CASSKGSRGQGQPQHF
TRBD1	TRBV6-5	TRBJ1-5	TGTGCCAGCAGCCGTCGACAGGGTTGGAATCAGCCCCAGCATTTT	CASSRRQGWNQPQHF
TRBD1	TRBV4-3	TRBJ2-1	TGCGCCAGCAGCCAAGATACTGTGTGGGACAGCTATGCCTACAATGAGCAGTTCTTC	CASSQDTVWDSYAYNEQFF
TRBD1	TRBV15	TRBJ1-5	TGTGCCACCAGCAGGGTTGGGACAGGGGGCTATCAGCCCCAGCATTTT	CATSRVGTGGYQPQHF
TRBD1	TRBV27	TRBJ2-7	TGTGCCAGCAGTTTATCCGGGACAGGGTACTACGAGCAGTACTTC	CASSLSGTGYYEQYF
NA	TRBV7-9	TRBJ2-3	TGTGCCAGCAGCTTCTTACTTGGTGCGGGGCAGGAAGATACGCAGTATTTT	CASSFLLGAGQEDTQYF
NA	TRBV2	TRBJ2-3	TGTGCCAGCAGCGACAGGACTAGCACAGATACGCAGTATTTT	CASSDRTSTDTQYF
NA	TRBV5-1	TRBJ2-7	TGCGCCAGCAGCCCAGGGGGCCGCGCGGGAGGGTACGAGCAGTACTTC	CASSPGGRAGGYEQYF
NA	TRBV6-1	TRBJ1-2	TGTGCCAGCAGTGACAGGTCCTCTGGCTACACCTTC	CASSDRSSGYTF
NA	TRBV4-3	TRBJ2-1	TGCGCCAGCAGCCAAGGTGGGGCGCGGTTCTTC	CASSQGGARFF
NA	TRBV6-4	TRBJ2-2	TGTGCCAGCAGTGACTCGGTGTCAGACACCGGGGAGCTGTTTTTT	CASSDSVSDTGELFF
NA	TRBV28	TRBJ2-7	TGTGCCACCCGGACAAGCTCCTACGAGCAGTACTTC	CATRTSSYEQYF
TRBD2	TRBV5-1	TRBJ2-1	TGCGCCAGCAGCTTGACTAGCGGGAGAATCTCCTACAATGAGCAGTTCTTC	CASSLTSGRISYNEQFF
TRBD2	TRBV27	TRBJ2-1	TGTGCCAGCAGTTTCGGAGCGGGAGTTGGAGATCCGACGGTCCATGAGCAGTTCTTC	CASSFGAGVGDPTVHEQFF